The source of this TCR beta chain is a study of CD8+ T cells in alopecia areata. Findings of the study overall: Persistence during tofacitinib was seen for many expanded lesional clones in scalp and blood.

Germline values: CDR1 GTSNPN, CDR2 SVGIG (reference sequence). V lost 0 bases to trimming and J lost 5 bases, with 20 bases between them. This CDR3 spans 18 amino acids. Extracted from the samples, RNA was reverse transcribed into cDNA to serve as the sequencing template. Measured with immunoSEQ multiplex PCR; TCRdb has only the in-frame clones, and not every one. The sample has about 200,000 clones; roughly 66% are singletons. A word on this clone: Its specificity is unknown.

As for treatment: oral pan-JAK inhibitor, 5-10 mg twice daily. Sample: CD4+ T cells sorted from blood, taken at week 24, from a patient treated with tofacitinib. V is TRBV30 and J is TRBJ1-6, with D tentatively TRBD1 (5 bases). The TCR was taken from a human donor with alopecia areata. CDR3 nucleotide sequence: TGTGCCTGGAGTGTACGGCTAAGGAGGGGAAAAGATAATTCACCCCTCCACTTT. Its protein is CAWSVRLRRGKDNSPLHF.